This T cell receptor (beta chain) was sequenced during a study of cytomegalovirus exposure and HLA in healthy donors. Primers included in the PCR were 60 Vbeta and 13 Jbeta primers. Assay: immunoSEQ multiplex PCR; the TCRdb copy retains only in-frame clones and omits some. This table has some 160,000 clones, 70% to 85% appearing once. The ends were cut back, 3 bases at V and 5 bases at J, with 6 bases in the middle. The germline CDR1 and CDR2 sequences are SGDLS and YYNGEE. This CDR3 contains 12 residues. The genes are TRBV9 and TRBJ2-1, with a tentative D call TRBD1 (6 bases). The sample consisted of PBMCs. The clonotype originates from a woman aged 35 to 49 in good health and CMV-seronegative. The CDR3 sequence: CASSAGDNEQFF. CDR3 nucleotides: TGTGCCAGCAGCGCAGGGGACAATGAGCAGTTCTTC.